A selection of T cell receptor beta chains follows, all from one sample in a study of T cell responses to AZD1222 COVID-19 vaccine. Produced via immunoSEQ multiplex PCR; TCRdb's table is partial and in-frame only. The top ten clones hold roughly 26% of a sample with fewer than 200,000 clones, 88% of them seen once. The starting material was peripheral blood, obtained 28 days after the second AZD1222 dose. Receptors originate from an adult who received the AZD1222 COVID-19 vaccine. Each CDR3 is given with its conserved first and last residue. The order of the fields is clone size, J gene, D gene, V gene, CDR3 DNA, CDR3 protein. The D gene is left open where the match is weak. Size values are once, few and many counts, or a class for expanded clones, and some rows have none.

>NA|TRBJ2-5|NA|TRBV5-5
TGTGCCAGCAGCTTGGGCGGAGCCGGGAGTGAGACCCAGTACTTC
CASSLGGAGSETQYF
>few|TRBJ1-3|NA|TRBV5-1
TGCGCCAGCAGCTTGGCCGTGGTCAGCTCTGGAAACACCATATATTTT
CASSLAVVSSGNTIYF
>NA|TRBJ2-2|NA|TRBV7-9
TGTGCCAGCGCATCTCCGGGACGGCGTGTAACCGGGGAGCTGTTTTTT
CASASPGRRVTGELFF
>NA|TRBJ2-3|NA|TRBV6-4
TGTGCCAGCAGTGACCAGAGGACAGATACGCAGTATTTT
CASSDQRTDTQYF
>once|TRBJ2-1|TRBD2|TRBV4-3
TGCGCCAGCAGCCAAGATATAGCGGGAGCCTACAATGAGCAGTTCTTC
CASSQDIAGAYNEQFF
>NA|TRBJ2-7|NA|TRBV23-1
TGCGCCAGCAGTCAATCCCAGGGCTACGAGCAGTACTTC
CASSQSQGYEQYF
>NA|TRBJ2-6|NA|TRBV7-3
TGTGCCAGCAGCCCAACTGGCACTAGTGGGGCCAACGTCCTGACTTTC
CASSPTGTSGANVLTF
>NA|TRBJ1-4|NA|TRBV27
TGTGCCAGCAGACTTCTTGCAACTAATGAAAAACTGTTTTTT
CASRLLATNEKLFF
>NA|TRBJ2-5|TRBD1|TRBV6-5
TGTGCCAGCATAAGGGGGCTCCAAGAGACCCAGTACTTC
CASIRGLQETQYF
>NA|TRBJ2-1|TRBD2|TRBV5-1
TGCGCCAGCAGCCCGGGACTAGCGGGAGCAAGCAATGAGCAGTTCTTC
CASSPGLAGASNEQFF
>NA|TRBJ2-1|TRBD1|TRBV29-1
TGCAGCGTTATACAGGGGACCCATGAGCAGTTCTTC
CSVIQGTHEQFF
>NA|TRBJ2-3|NA|TRBV29-1
TGCAGCGTTGAGGCTGGCGTCGGCACAGATACGCAGTATTTT
CSVEAGVGTDTQYF
>NA|TRBJ2-3|TRBD2|TRBV7-2
TGTGCCAGCAGCCTCCCCGGGACTAGCGGTCCCGGTACGCAGTATTTT
CASSLPGTSGPGTQYF
>NA|TRBJ2-5|NA|TRBV28
TGTGCCAGCAGTTTTTACACAGGCCGCCAAGAGACCCAGTACTTC
CASSFYTGRQETQYF
>NA|TRBJ1-2|NA|TRBV7-2
TGTGCCAGCAGCTTAGCCTTGCCAGCTGGCTACACCTTC
CASSLALPAGYTF
>NA|TRBJ2-5|TRBD1|TRBV7-9
TGTGCCAGCAGCACACAGGGGGCGAAGACCCAGTACTTC
CASSTQGAKTQYF
>NA|TRBJ2-2|TRBD2|TRBV10-3
TGTGCCATCAGTGTGTCTAGGCGGGAGCAAGACACCGGGGAGCTGTTTTTT
CAISVSRREQDTGELFF
>NA|TRBJ2-1|NA|TRBV7-2
TGTGCCAGCAGCCAGGGGCTAAGGGGGTCCTACAATGAGCAGTTCTTC
CASSQGLRGSYNEQFF
>NA|TRBJ2-7|TRBD2|TRBV18
TGTGCCAGCTCTCCAAGCGGGAACTCCTACGAGCAGTACTTC
CASSPSGNSYEQYF
>NA|TRBJ2-1|TRBD2|TRBV24-1
TGTGCCACCAGCTCCGGGACTAGCGCCAATGAGCAGTTCTTC
CATSSGTSANEQFF
>NA|TRBJ1-1|NA|TRBV27
TGTGCCAGCAGTTCACAAATATTCCACCCCGACAGGAGATACACTGAAGCTTTCTTT
CASSSQIFHPDRRYTEAFF
>NA|TRBJ1-1|NA|TRBV28
TGTGCCAGCAGCCCTGGACTCCTCCCTGAAGCTTTCTTT
CASSPGLLPEAFF
>NA|TRBJ2-7|TRBD2|TRBV28
TGTGCCAGCAGTTTCGCGGGAGTGGGTTACGAGCAGTACTTC
CASSFAGVGYEQYF
>few|TRBJ1-2|NA|TRBV2
TGTGCCAGCAGTGAAGCGGACTTCTCGGGTGGCTACACCTTC
CASSEADFSGGYTF
>NA|TRBJ2-3|TRBD2|TRBV6-4
TGTGCCAGCAGTGACACTAACAGGGGTAATGCGGGAGGGAATGGTGGCACAGATACGCAGTATTTT
CASSDTNRGNAGGNGGTDTQYF
>NA|TRBJ1-2|TRBD1|TRBV2
TGTGCCAGCAGTGCCCGGACAGGTTCGAGTGGCTACACCTTC
CASSARTGSSGYTF
>few|TRBJ1-6|TRBD1|TRBV7-9
TGTGCCAGCAGCCTCCAGGGGGAATCACCCCTCCACTTT
CASSLQGESPLHF
>NA|TRBJ1-2|NA|TRBV28
TGTGCAGGGGCGGGGCTAGTAAGTGGCTACACCTTC
CAGAGLVSGYTF
>NA|TRBJ2-1|TRBD2|TRBV11-3
TGTGCCAGCAGCTGGACGGCGGCTAGCGGGACCTACAATGAGCAGTTCTTC
CASSWTAASGTYNEQFF
>NA|TRBJ2-2|NA|TRBV6-1
TGTGCCAGCAGTGGGGGGCGGGACGCGAACACCGGGGAGCTGTTTTTT
CASSGGRDANTGELFF
>NA|TRBJ2-5|NA|TRBV7-9
TGTGCCAGCAGCTTAGACGGAGGTGAACAAGAGACCCAGTACTTC
CASSLDGGEQETQYF
>NA|TRBJ2-7|NA|TRBV7-2
TGTGCCAGCAGTCTCGGGGTCCGGTACGAGCAGTACTTC
CASSLGVRYEQYF
>NA|TRBJ1-2|NA|TRBV5-4
TGTGCCAGCAGCCAGCAGAGGGGCTCTGGCTATGGCTACACCTTC
CASSQQRGSGYGYTF
>few|TRBJ2-2|NA|TRBV5-1
TGCGCCAGCAGCTCCGGGACCCGGCCCGGGGAGCTGTTTTTT
CASSSGTRPGELFF
>NA|TRBJ2-7|NA|TRBV10-1
TGCGCCAGCACTAGGGCTAAAATCTCCGAGCAGTACTTC
CASTRAKISEQYF
>NA|TRBJ2-5|NA|TRBV5-4
TGTGCCAGCAGCTTGGGCGGAGTCCAAGAGACCCAGTACTTC
CASSLGGVQETQYF
>NA|TRBJ2-7|NA|TRBV5-1
TGCGCCAGCAGCGCCATTCGGGACTACGAGCAGTACTTC
CASSAIRDYEQYF
>NA|TRBJ2-5|TRBD2|TRBV9
TGTGCCAGCAGCAAAAGCGGGGCCAGGGAAGAGACCCAGTACTTC
CASSKSGAREETQYF
>NA|TRBJ1-2|TRBD1|TRBV11-2
TGTGCCAGCAGCTTAGGGACAGGGAGCGGCTACACCTTC
CASSLGTGSGYTF
>NA|TRBJ2-3|NA|TRBV5-4
TGTGCCAGCAGCTCGGAAGGGATGGGCACAGATACGCAGTATTTT
CASSSEGMGTDTQYF
>NA|TRBJ1-1|NA|TRBV6-2/TRBV6-3
TGTGCCAGCAGTAACCCGGGACTGGAAGCTGAAGCTTTCTTT
CASSNPGLEAEAFF
>NA|TRBJ1-4|NA|TRBV4-1
TGCGCCAGCAGCCCGGACAGTGCAACTAATGAAAAACTGTTTTTT
CASSPDSATNEKLFF
>NA|TRBJ2-1|TRBD2|TRBV7-2
TGTGCCAGCAGCTCCCGAGCGGGAGTCTACAATGAGCAGTTCTTC
CASSSRAGVYNEQFF
>NA|TRBJ2-7|NA|TRBV7-2
TGTGCCAGCAGCGGAGGGGTTCAGGCGAGCTCCTACGAGCAGTACTTC
CASSGGVQASSYEQYF
>NA|TRBJ2-3|TRBD1|TRBV5-6
TGTGCCAGCAGCTCGTTAGGGACAGACTCAGATACGCAGTATTTT
CASSSLGTDSDTQYF
>NA|TRBJ2-6|NA|TRBV23-1
TGCGCCAGCAGCCTGGCGGCCCTACGCTCTGGGGCCAACGTCCTGACTTTC
CASSLAALRSGANVLTF
>NA|TRBJ2-6|NA|TRBV11-2
TGTGCCAGCACCGTATCAGGAGGGGCCAACGTCCTGACTTTC
CASTVSGGANVLTF